This T cell receptor beta chain comes out of a study of T-cell reconstitution after alpha-beta-depleted transplantation in children. Germline V lookup: CDR1 MNHEY, CDR2 SVGEGT. V shed 5 bases and J 4 bases; nucleotides not matched to a gene: 8. The CDR3 loop spans 15 amino acids. This clonotype has just a few counts. Unique molecular identifiers were incorporated during preparation of the TCRbeta library. TCRdb redid the calling of the PCR reads with MiXCR, one entry per CDR3 protein. The repertoire has some 590,000 distinct CDR3 sequences, about 10% of them found once; the top ten carry 4% to 5%. This TCR was sampled from a human donor who donated a stem cell graft to a child with acute myeloid leukemia. Here the sequenced sample was PBMCs from the stem cell graft donor, taken from the stem cell graft. The chain carries TRBV6-2 or TRBV6-3 and TRBJ2-5, with 9 bases that match TRBD1. The CDR3, as DNA: TGTGCCAGCAGTGCCGGGACAGGGAAGGTAGAGACCCAGTACTTC. The encoded protein is CASSAGTGKVETQYF.